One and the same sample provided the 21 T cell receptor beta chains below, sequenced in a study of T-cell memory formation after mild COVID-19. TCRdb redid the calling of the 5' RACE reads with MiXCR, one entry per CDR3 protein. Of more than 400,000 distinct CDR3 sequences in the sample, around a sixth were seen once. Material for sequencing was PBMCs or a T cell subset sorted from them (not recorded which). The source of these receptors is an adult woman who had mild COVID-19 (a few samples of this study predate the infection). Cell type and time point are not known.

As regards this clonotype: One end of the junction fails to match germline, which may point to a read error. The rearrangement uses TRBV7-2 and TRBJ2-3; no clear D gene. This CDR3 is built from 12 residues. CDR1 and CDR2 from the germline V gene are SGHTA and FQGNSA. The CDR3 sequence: CASSSSIDTQYF. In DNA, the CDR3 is TGTGCCAGCAGCTCCAGCATAGATACGCAGTATTTT.

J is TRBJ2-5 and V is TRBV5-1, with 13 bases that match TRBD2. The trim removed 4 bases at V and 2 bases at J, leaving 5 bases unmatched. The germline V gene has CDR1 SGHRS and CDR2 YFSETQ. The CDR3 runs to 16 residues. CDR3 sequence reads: CASSAGLAGSQETQYF. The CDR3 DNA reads TGCGCCAGCAGCGCGGGACTAGCGGGGTCACAAGAGACCCAGTACTTC.

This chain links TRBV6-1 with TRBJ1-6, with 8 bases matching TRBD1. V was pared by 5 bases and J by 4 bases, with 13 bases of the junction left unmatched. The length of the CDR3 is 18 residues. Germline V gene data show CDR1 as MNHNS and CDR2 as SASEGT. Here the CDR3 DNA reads TGTGCCAGCAGTTTATACCCCGGGACAGGAGATTATAATTCACCCCTCCACTTT. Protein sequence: CASSLYPGTGDYNSPLHF.

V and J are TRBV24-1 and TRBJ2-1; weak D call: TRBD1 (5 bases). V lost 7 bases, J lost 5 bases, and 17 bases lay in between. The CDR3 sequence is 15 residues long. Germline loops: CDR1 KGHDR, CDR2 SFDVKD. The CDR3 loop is CATSRRAGSHNEQFF. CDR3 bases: TGTGCCACCAGCCGTCGGGCAGGGTCACACAATGAGCAGTTCTTC.

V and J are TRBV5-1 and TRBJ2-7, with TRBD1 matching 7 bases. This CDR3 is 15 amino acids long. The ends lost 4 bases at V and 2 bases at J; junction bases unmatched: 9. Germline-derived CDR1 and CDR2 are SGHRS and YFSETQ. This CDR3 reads CASSQDRVNPYEQYF. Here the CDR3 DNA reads TGCGCCAGCAGCCAAGACAGGGTAAATCCCTACGAGCAGTACTTC.

The chain's CDR3 is CASSVTRDRGSYNEQFF. Written as DNA, the CDR3 is TGTGCCAGCAGCGTCACCCGGGACAGGGGAAGTTACAATGAGCAGTTCTTC. The rearrangement joins TRBV9 to TRBJ2-1; 10 bases fit TRBD1. From germline, CDR1 is SGDLS and CDR2 YYNGEE. CDR3 length equals 17 residues. After removal of 2 bases from V and 4 bases from J, the junction contained 9 bases not matched to a gene.

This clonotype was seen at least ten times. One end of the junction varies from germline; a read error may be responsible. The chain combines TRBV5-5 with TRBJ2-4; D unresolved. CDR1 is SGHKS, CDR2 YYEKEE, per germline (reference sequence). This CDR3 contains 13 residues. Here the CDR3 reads CASSLLETTTLNF. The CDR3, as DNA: TGTGCCAGCAGTTTACTGGAGACGACAACGTTGAACTTC.

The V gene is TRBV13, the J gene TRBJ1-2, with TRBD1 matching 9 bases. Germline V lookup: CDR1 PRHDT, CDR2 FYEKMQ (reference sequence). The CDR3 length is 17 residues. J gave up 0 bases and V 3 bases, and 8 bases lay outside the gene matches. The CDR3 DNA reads TGTGCCAGCAGCTTGGACAGGGGACGCCCTCCTAACTATGGCTACACCTTC. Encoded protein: CASSLDRGRPPNYGYTF.

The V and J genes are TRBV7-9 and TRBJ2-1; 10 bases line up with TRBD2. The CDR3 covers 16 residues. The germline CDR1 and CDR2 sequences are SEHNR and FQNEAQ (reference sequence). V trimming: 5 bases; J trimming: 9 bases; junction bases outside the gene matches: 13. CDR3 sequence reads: CASSQDKASGGSEQFF. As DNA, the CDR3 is TGTGCCAGCAGCCAAGATAAGGCTAGCGGGGGAAGTGAGCAGTTCTTC.

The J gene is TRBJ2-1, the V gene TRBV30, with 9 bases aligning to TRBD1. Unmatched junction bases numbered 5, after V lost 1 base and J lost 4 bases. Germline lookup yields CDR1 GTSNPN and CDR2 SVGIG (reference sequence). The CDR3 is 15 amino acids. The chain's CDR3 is CAWSGGQGSYNEQFF. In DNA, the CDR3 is TGTGCCTGGAGTGGAGGACAGGGGTCGTACAATGAGCAGTTCTTC.

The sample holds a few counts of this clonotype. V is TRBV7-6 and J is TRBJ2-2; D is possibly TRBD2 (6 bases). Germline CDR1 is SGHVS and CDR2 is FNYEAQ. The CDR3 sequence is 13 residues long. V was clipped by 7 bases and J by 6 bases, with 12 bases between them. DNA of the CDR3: TGTGCCAGCACCGTCGGGAGCGCCGGGGAGCTGTTTTTT. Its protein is CASTVGSAGELFF.

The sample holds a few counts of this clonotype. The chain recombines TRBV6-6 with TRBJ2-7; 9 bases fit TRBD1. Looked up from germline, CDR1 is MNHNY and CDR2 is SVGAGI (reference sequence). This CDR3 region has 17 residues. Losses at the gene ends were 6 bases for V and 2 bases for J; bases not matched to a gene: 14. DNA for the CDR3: TGTGCCAGCAGCCCGCCCGGGACAGGGCCCCTGACCTACGAGCAGTACTTC. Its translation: CASSPPGTGPLTYEQYF.

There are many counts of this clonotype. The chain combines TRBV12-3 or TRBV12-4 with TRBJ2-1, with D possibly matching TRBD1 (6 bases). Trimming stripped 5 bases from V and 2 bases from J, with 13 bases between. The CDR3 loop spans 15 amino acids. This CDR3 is CASSPQGVPYNEQFF. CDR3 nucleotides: TGTGCCAGCAGTCCACAGGGAGTTCCCTACAATGAGCAGTTCTTC.

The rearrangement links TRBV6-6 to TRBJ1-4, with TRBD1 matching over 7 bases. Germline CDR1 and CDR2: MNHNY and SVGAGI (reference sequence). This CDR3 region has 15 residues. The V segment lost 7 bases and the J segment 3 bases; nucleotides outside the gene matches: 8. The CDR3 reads CASKFRDSPNEKLFF. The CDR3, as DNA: TGTGCCAGCAAGTTTAGGGACAGTCCTAATGAAAAACTGTTTTTT.

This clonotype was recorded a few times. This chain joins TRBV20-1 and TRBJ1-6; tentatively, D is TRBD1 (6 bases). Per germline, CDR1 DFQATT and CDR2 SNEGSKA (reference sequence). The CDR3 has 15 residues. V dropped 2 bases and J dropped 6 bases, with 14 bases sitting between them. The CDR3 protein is CSARSAGAPNSPLHF. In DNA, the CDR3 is TGCAGTGCTAGATCCGCAGGGGCGCCTAATTCACCCCTCCACTTT.

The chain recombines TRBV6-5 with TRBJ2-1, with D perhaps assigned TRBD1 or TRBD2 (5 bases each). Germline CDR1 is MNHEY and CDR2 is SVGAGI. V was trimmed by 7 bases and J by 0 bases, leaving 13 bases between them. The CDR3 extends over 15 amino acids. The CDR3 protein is CASTRDASSYNEQFF. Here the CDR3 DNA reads TGTGCCAGCACCAGGGACGCGAGCTCCTACAATGAGCAGTTCTTC.

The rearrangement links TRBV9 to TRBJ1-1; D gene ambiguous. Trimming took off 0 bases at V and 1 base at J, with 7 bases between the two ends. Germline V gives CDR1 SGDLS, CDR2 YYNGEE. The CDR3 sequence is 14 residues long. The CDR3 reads CASSVVGENTEAFF. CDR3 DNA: TGTGCCAGCAGCGTAGTAGGAGAGAACACTGAAGCTTTCTTT. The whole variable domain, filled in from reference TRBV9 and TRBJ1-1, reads DSGVTQTPKHLITATGQRVTLRCSPRSGDLSVYWYQQSLDQGLQFLIQYYNGEERAKGNILERFSAQQFPDLHSELNLSSLELGDSALYFCASSVVGENTEAFFGQGTRLTVV.

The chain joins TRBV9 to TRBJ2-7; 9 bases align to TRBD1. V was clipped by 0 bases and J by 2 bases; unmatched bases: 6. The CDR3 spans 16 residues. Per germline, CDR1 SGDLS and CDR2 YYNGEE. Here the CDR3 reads CASSVGGQGGTYEQYF. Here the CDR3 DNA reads TGTGCCAGCAGCGTAGGGGGACAGGGAGGCACCTACGAGCAGTACTTC.

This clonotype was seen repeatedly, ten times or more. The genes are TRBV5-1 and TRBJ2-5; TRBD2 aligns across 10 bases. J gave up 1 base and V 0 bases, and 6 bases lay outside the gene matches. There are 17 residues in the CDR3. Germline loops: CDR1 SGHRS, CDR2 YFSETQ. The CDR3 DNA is TGCGCCAGCAGCTTGGCTATAGCGGGGGGCCCCCAAGAGACCCAGTACTTC. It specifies CASSLAIAGGPQETQYF.

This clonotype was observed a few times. CDR3 residues: CASTAAGESYNEQFF. The CDR3 DNA reads TGTGCCAGCACTGCAGCGGGGGAATCCTACAATGAGCAGTTCTTC. This chain uses TRBV9 with TRBJ2-1; 8 nucleotides agree with TRBD2. The CDR3 has 15 amino acids. Germline V gives CDR1 SGDLS, CDR2 YYNGEE. The ends lost 6 bases at V and 1 base at J; junction bases unmatched: 6. The full variable domain, completed using reference TRBV9 and TRBJ2-1, is DSGVTQTPKHLITATGQRVTLRCSPRSGDLSVYWYQQSLDQGLQFLIQYYNGEERAKGNILERFSAQQFPDLHSELNLSSLELGDSALYFCASTAAGESYNEQFFGPGTRLTVL.

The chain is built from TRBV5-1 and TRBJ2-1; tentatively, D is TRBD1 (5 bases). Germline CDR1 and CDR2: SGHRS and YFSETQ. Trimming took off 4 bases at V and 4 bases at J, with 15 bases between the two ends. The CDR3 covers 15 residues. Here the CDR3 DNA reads TGCGCCAGCAGCCCCGGACATGGGTCTTACAATGAGCAGTTCTTC. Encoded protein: CASSPGHGSYNEQFF.